This TCR beta chain was sequenced during a study of blood T cells in healthy people across ages. Findings and caveats of the study: Estimates based on one million T cells were treated as lower bounds.

The CDR3 totals 15 residues. V was pared by 0 bases and J by 0 bases, with 10 bases between. CDR1 and CDR2 (germline): SGDLS, YYNGEE. Next came a second PCR, run for roughly 7 to 12 cycles, which used a sample-barcoded 5' primer along with a J-beta primer mix. Researchers report that each sample yielded at least 2.5 million CDR3-containing paired-end reads. TCRdb re-called the 5' RACE reads with MiXCR, one entry per CDR3 protein. The sample carries about 1.6 million distinct CDR3 sequences, around 36% recorded once. This clonotype showed up just a few times. Its specificity is not known. The J gene is TRBJ2-7, the V gene TRBV9; D ambiguous. The source of this sequence is a woman aged 25 to 45 in good health. Sequenced input: blood. As DNA, the CDR3 is TGTGCCAGCAGCGTAGCGACCGGCAACTCCTACGAGCAGTACTTC. This codes for CASSVATGNSYEQYF.